Listed below are T cell receptor beta chains from one sample, sequenced in a study of identical twins. TCRdb used MiXCR to reprocess the 5' RACE reads, holding one entry per CDR3 protein. Here the sample spans approximately 220,000 distinct CDR3 sequences, 7.5% being singletons. In addition, the sample was reused for a study of yellow fever vaccine responses in identical twins.

The sequencing input was memory (CD45RO+) T cells sorted from blood. These receptors all come from a woman aged 18-29 years in good health. Both conserved end residues are trimmed from each CDR3.

v_call: TRBV12-3/TRBV12-4; cdr3_length: 13; cdr3_aa: ASSLSGPMNTEAF
v_call: TRBV6-2/TRBV6-3; cdr3_length: 12; cdr3_aa: ASSYTEAASEQY
v_call: TRBV7-8; cdr3_length: 11; cdr3_aa: ASSPGPSTEAF
v_call: TRBV3-1; cdr3_length: 15; cdr3_aa: ASSQDKAGGATDTQY
v_call: TRBV29-1; cdr3_length: 9; cdr3_aa: SGSEGGTQY
v_call: TRBV6-2/TRBV6-3; cdr3_length: 12; cdr3_aa: ASSYPGGSETQY
v_call: TRBV12-3/TRBV12-4; cdr3_length: 13; cdr3_aa: ASTPPGRHTDTQY
v_call: TRBV7-6; cdr3_length: 10; cdr3_aa: ASAGTMDEQY
v_call: TRBV12-3/TRBV12-4; cdr3_length: 13; cdr3_aa: ASRDRASSYNEQF
v_call: TRBV7-8; cdr3_length: 11; cdr3_aa: ASSLDRGAMWF
v_call: TRBV7-2; cdr3_length: 9; cdr3_aa: ASSAIDEQF
v_call: TRBV6-5; cdr3_length: 15; cdr3_aa: ASSYSGRGTGANVLT
v_call: TRBV9; cdr3_length: 13; cdr3_aa: ASSVDASYTGELF
v_call: TRBV2; cdr3_length: 14; cdr3_aa: ASSELGGVSWDTQY
v_call: TRBV7-9; cdr3_length: 15; cdr3_aa: ASRQRGGLDNTGELF
v_call: TRBV28; cdr3_length: 10; cdr3_aa: ASSLPGHEQY
v_call: TRBV15; cdr3_length: 12; cdr3_aa: ATTFEILTGELF
v_call: TRBV5-1; cdr3_length: 12; cdr3_aa: ASKTGQGGNTIY
v_call: TRBV5-1; cdr3_length: 12; cdr3_aa: ASSLQGMNTEAF
v_call: TRBV12-3/TRBV12-4; cdr3_length: 10; cdr3_aa: ASRDRDLTQY
v_call: TRBV20-1; cdr3_length: 12; cdr3_aa: SAPGTVESQPQH
v_call: TRBV5-1; cdr3_length: 14; cdr3_aa: ASSSAGATGDLTQY
v_call: TRBV7-4; cdr3_length: 15; cdr3_aa: ATTPGLAGEWTGELF
v_call: TRBV19; cdr3_length: 12; cdr3_aa: ASSIPKEGARQF
v_call: TRBV25-1; cdr3_length: 14; cdr3_aa: ASRAFRGRGRTEAF
v_call: TRBV20-1; cdr3_length: 11; cdr3_aa: SAPRGSTNEQF
v_call: TRBV12-3/TRBV12-4; cdr3_length: 14; cdr3_aa: ASSLGTGNKNQPQH
v_call: TRBV6-5; cdr3_length: 8; cdr3_aa: ASGSREQF
v_call: TRBV11-2; cdr3_length: 14; cdr3_aa: ASSPLAQGHTGELF
v_call: TRBV4-3; cdr3_length: 11; cdr3_aa: ASSPGNNQPQH
v_call: TRBV7-9; cdr3_length: 10; cdr3_aa: ASSFNRAGYT
v_call: TRBV5-6; cdr3_length: 11; cdr3_aa: ASRIQGTDTQY
v_call: TRBV15; cdr3_length: 12; cdr3_aa: ATSRDRDAYEQY
v_call: TRBV27; cdr3_length: 16; cdr3_aa: ASSLRILTGGRDQPQH
v_call: TRBV10-2; cdr3_length: 11; cdr3_aa: ASGDRGREKLF
v_call: TRBV24-1; cdr3_length: 16; cdr3_aa: ATSDMIGTAANTGELF
v_call: TRBV25-1; cdr3_length: 13; cdr3_aa: ASSEQRPTYNEQF
v_call: TRBV6-5; cdr3_length: 13; cdr3_aa: ASSYSGAGYNEQF
v_call: TRBV7-4; cdr3_length: 17; cdr3_aa: ASWEQRRGGTTANTEAF
v_call: TRBV11-2; cdr3_length: 15; cdr3_aa: ASSPEWRDLSYNEQF
v_call: TRBV12-3/TRBV12-4; cdr3_length: 13; cdr3_aa: ASKRTDLLDQPQH
v_call: TRBV20-1; cdr3_length: 11; cdr3_aa: SAQGGPTDTQY
v_call: TRBV3-1; cdr3_length: 13; cdr3_aa: ASSQAPTSTDTQY
v_call: TRBV30; cdr3_length: 9; cdr3_aa: AWRVGETQY
v_call: TRBV7-9; cdr3_length: 12; cdr3_aa: ASSLEGARTEAF
v_call: TRBV3-1; cdr3_length: 9; cdr3_aa: ASSQEDGYT
v_call: TRBV28; cdr3_length: 12; cdr3_aa: ASSPRRNNQPQH
v_call: TRBV25-1; cdr3_length: 11; cdr3_aa: ASSEIGLGKAF
v_call: TRBV3-1; cdr3_length: 13; cdr3_aa: ASSQGRGSNPPLH
v_call: TRBV20-1; cdr3_length: 14; cdr3_aa: SARDWLAGSYNEQF
v_call: TRBV6-1; cdr3_length: 13; cdr3_aa: ASLRKPGGTGELF
v_call: TRBV3-1; cdr3_length: 16; cdr3_aa: ASSDLQMGVGVADTQY
v_call: TRBV7-8; cdr3_length: 13; cdr3_aa: ASRLGRLSTDTQY